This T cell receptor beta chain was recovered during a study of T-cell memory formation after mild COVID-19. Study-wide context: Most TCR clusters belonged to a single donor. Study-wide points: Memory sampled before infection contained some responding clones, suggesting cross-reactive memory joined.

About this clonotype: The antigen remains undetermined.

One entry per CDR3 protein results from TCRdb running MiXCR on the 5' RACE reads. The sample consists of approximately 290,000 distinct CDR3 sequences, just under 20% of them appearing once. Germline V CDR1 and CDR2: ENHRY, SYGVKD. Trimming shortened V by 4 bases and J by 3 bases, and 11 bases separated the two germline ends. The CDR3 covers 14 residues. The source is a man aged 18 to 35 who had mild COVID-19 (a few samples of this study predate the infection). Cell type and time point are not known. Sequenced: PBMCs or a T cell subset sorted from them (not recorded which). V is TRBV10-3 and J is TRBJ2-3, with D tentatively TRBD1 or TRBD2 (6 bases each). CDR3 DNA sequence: TGTGCCATCAGTGTGGGGGGCGATACAGATACGCAGTATTTT. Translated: CAISVGGDTDTQYF.